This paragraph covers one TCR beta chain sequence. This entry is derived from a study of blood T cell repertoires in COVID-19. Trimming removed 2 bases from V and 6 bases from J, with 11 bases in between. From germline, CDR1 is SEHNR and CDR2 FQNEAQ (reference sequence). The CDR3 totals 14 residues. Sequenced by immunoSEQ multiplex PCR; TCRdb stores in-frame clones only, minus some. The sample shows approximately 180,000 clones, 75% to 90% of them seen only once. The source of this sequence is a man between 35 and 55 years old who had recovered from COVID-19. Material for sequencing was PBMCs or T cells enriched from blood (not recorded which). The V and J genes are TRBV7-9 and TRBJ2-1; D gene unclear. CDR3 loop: CASSLFSMSNEQFF. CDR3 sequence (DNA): TGTGCCAGCAGCTTATTTAGTATGAGCAATGAGCAGTTCTTC.